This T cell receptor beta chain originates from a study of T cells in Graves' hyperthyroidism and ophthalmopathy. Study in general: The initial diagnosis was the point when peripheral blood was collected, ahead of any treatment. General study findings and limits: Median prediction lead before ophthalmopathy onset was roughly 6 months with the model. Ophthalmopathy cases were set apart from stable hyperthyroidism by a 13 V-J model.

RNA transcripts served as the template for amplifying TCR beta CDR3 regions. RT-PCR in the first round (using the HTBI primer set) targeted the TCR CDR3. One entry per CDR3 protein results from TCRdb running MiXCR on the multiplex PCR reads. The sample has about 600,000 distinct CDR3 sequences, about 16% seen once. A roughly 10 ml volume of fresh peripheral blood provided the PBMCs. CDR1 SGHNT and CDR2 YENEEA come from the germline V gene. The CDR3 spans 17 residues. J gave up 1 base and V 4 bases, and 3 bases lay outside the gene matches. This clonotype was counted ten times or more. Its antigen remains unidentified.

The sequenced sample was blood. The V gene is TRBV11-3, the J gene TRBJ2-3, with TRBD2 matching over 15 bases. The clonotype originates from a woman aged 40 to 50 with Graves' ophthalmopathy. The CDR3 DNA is TGTGCCAGCAGCTCGGGACTAGCGGGGGGCCGCACAGATACGCAGTATTTT. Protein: CASSSGLAGGRTDTQYF.